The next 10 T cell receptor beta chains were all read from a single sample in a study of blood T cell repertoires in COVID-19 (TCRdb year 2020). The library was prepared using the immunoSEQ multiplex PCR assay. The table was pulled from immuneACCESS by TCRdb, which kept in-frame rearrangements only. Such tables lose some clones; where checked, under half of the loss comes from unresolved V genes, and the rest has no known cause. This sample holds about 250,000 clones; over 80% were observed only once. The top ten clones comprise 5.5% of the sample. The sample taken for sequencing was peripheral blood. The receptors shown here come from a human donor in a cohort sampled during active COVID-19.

CDR3 amino acids: CATSRDWRESSNQPQHF. CDR3 coding DNA: TGTGCCACCAGCAGAGATTGGAGGGAAAGTAGCAATCAGCCCCAGCATTTT. The V and J genes are TRBV15 and TRBJ1-5; D remains ambiguous. Trimming cost V 0 bases and J 0 bases, with 12 bases left between them. CDR1 LNHNV and CDR2 YYDKDF come from the germline V gene (reference sequence). The CDR3 sequence is 17 residues long.

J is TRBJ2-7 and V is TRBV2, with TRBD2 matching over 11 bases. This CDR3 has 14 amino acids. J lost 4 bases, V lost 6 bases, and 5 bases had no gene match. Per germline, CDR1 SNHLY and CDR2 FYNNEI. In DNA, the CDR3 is TGTGCCAGCAGGCCCGGGACTAGCGGATACGAGCAGTACTTC. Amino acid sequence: CASRPGTSGYEQYF.

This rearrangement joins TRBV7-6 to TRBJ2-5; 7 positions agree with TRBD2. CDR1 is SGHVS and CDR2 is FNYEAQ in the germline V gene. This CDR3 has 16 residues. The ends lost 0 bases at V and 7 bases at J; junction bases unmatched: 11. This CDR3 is CASSLAASGGWGTQYF. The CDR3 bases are TGTGCCAGCAGCTTAGCGGCTAGCGGTGGATGGGGGACCCAGTACTTC.

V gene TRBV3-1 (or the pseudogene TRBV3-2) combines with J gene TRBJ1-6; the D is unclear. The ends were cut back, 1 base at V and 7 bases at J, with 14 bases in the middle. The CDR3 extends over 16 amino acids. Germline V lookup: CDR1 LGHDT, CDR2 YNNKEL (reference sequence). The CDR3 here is CASSQGSGVPNSPLHF. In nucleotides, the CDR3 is TGTGCCAGCAGCCAAGGCTCCGGGGTCCCGAATTCACCCCTCCACTTT.

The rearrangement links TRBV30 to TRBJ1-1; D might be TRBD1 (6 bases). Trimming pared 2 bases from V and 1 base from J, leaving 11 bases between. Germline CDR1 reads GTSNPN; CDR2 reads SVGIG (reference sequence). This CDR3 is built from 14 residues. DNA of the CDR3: TGTGCCTGGAGTACAGGGTCTCCGAACACTGAAGCTTTCTTT. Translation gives CAWSTGSPNTEAFF.

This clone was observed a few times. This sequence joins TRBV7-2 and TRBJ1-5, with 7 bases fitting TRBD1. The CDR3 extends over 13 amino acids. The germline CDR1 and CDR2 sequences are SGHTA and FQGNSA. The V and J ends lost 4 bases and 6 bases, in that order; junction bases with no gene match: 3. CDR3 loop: CASSSQGSQPQHF. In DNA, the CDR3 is TGTGCCAGCAGCTCACAGGGGAGTCAGCCCCAGCATTTT. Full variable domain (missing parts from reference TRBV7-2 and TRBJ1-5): GAGVSQSPSNKVTEKGKDVELRCDPISGHTALYWYRQSLGQGLEFLIYFQGNSAPDKSGLPSDRFSAERTGGSVSTLTIQRTQQEDSAVYLCASSSQGSQPQHFGDGTRLSIL.

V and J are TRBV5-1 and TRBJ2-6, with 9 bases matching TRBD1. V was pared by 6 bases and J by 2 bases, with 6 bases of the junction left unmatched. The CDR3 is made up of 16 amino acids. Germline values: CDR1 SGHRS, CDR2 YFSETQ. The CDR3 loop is CASTRGTGTGANVLTF. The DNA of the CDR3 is TGCGCCAGCACTCGCGGGACAGGGACTGGGGCCAACGTCCTGACTTTC.

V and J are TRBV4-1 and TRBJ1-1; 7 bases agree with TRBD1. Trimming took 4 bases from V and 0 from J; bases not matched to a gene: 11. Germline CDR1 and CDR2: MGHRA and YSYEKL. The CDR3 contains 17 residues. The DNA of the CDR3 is TGCGCCAGCAGCCCGGCAACCACAGGGGACATGAACACTGAAGCTTTCTTT. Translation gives CASSPATTGDMNTEAFF.

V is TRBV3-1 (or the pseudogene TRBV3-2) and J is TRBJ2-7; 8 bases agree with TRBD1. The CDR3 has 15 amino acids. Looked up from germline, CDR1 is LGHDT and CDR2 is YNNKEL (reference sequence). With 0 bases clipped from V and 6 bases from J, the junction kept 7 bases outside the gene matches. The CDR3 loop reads CASSQDPRTGSEQYF. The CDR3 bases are TGTGCCAGCAGCCAAGACCCGCGGACAGGGAGCGAGCAGTACTTC.

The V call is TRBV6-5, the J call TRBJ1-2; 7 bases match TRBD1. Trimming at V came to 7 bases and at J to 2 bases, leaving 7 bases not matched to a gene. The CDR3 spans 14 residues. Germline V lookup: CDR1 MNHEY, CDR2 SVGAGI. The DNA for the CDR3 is TGTGCCAGCATTCCAGGGGGGCTCAACTATGGCTACACCTTC. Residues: CASIPGGLNYGYTF.